This is a list of T cell receptor beta chains from one sample in a study of cytomegalovirus exposure and HLA in healthy donors. Data came from immunoSEQ multiplex PCR; TCRdb stores just in-frame clones and leaves some out. This sample has 100,000 to 150,000 clones; over 65% occur once, and the top ten carry 20%. Sequenced sample: PBMCs. Source of these receptors: a man in his late teens or twenties in good health and CMV-seropositive. Each CDR3 is given with its conserved first and last residue. D genes are given only for firm matches. Size tells how often a clone was seen (once, few, many) or the class of an expanded clone, and some rows leave it out.

d_call clone_size j_call v_call cdr3_aa cdr3_nt
TRBD1 . TRBJ2-7 TRBV5-6 CASSLGWTGVIFYEQYF TGTGCCAGCAGCTTGGGTTGGACAGGGGTTATTTTCTACGAGCAGTACTTC
TRBD1 . TRBJ2-3 TRBV7-9 CSSRDRGDTQYF TGTTCCAGCAGGGACAGGGGGGATACGCAGTATTTT
TRBD1 . TRBJ1-1 TRBV5-4 CASMGQGETEAFF TGTGCCAGCATGGGACAGGGGGAGACTGAAGCTTTCTTT
. . TRBJ2-5 TRBV5-1 CASSLVAHTQETQYF TGCGCCAGCAGCTTGGTAGCTCACACTCAAGAGACCCAGTACTTC
TRBD1 . TRBJ1-2 TRBV5-1 CASSGDSSGYTF TGCGCCAGCAGCGGGGACAGCTCTGGCTACACCTTC
TRBD1 . TRBJ1-6 TRBV2 CASARGRNSPLHF TGTGCCAGCGCAAGGGGGCGAAATTCACCCCTCCACTTT
. . TRBJ1-2 TRBV28 CASSFTDSYTF TGTGCCAGCAGTTTCACTGATTCCTACACCTTC
. . TRBJ2-7 TRBV27 CASSLAGEQYF TGTGCCAGCAGTTTAGCGGGTGAGCAGTACTTC
. . TRBJ1-2 TRBV6-5 CASSSPNPGLNGYTF TGTGCCAGCAGTTCACCCAATCCGGGACTGAATGGCTACACCTTC
. . TRBJ1-6 TRBV11-2 CASSLEHDSSYNSPLHF TGTGCCAGCAGCTTAGAACACGACAGCTCCTATAATTCACCCCTCCACTTT
. few TRBJ1-1 TRBV6-5 CASSPGLLNTEAFF TGTGCCAGCAGTCCAGGGCTATTGAACACTGAAGCTTTCTTT
. few TRBJ1-1 TRBV30 CAWSQTEAFF TGTGCCTGGAGTCAGACTGAAGCTTTCTTT
. . TRBJ1-3 TRBV2 CASSVNVPLGNTIYF TGTGCCAGCAGTGTAAATGTTCCTCTTGGAAACACCATATATTTT
TRBD1 few TRBJ1-1 TRBV4-1 CACSGGTEAFF TGCGCCTGCTCAGGGGGCACTGAAGCTTTCTTT
. . TRBJ2-1 TRBV4-2 CASSQESREDHNEQFF TGTGCCAGCAGCCAAGAAAGCAGGGAGGACCACAATGAGCAGTTCTTC
. . TRBJ1-5 TRBV7-3 CASSSQGLLNQPQHF TGTGCCAGCAGCTCCCAGGGGCTACTCAATCAGCCCCAGCATTTT
TRBD1 few TRBJ1-4 TRBV6-5 CASRQGGLNEKLFF TGTGCCAGCAGACAGGGGGGCCTGAATGAAAAACTGTTTTTT
. once TRBJ1-1 TRBV5-1 CASGYLNTEAFF TGCGCCAGCGGCTACTTGAACACTGAAGCTTTCTTT
. . TRBJ1-2 TRBV9 CASSVAEGEDYGYTF TGTGCCAGCAGCGTAGCCGAGGGTGAGGACTATGGCTACACCTTC
. . TRBJ2-7 TRBV4-1 CASSQDPAAGTEQYF TGCGCCAGCAGCCAAGATCCTGCGGCGGGTACCGAGCAGTACTTC
. once TRBJ2-7 TRBV27 CASRPDGAYEQYF TGTGCCAGCAGACCGGACGGGGCCTACGAGCAGTACTTC
. . TRBJ1-5 TRBV5-3 CARSLRYSSNQPQHF TGTGCCAGAAGCTTGCGCTACAGTAGCAATCAGCCCCAGCATTTT
TRBD1 few TRBJ1-2 TRBV29-1 CSVDLQGSSIYGYTF TGCAGCGTCGATCTACAGGGGTCCTCAATCTATGGCTACACCTTC
. . TRBJ1-2 TRBV28 CASSGGSRYGYTF TGTGCCAGCAGTGGGGGCAGTCGATATGGCTACACCTTC